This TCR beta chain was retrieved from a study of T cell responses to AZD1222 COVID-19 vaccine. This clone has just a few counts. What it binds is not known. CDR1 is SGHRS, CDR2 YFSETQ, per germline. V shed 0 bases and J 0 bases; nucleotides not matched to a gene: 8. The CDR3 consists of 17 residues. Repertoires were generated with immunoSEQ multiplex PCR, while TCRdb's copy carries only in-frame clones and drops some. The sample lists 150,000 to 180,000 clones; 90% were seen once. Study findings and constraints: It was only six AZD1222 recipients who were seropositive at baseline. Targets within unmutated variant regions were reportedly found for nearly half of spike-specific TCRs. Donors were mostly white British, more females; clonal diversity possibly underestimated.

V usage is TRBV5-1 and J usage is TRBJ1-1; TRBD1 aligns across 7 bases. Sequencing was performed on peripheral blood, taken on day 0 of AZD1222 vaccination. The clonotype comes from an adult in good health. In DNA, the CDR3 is TGCGCCAGCAGCTTGGACGTGTGGGGGACAGTGAACACTGAAGCTTTCTTT. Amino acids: CASSLDVWGTVNTEAFF.